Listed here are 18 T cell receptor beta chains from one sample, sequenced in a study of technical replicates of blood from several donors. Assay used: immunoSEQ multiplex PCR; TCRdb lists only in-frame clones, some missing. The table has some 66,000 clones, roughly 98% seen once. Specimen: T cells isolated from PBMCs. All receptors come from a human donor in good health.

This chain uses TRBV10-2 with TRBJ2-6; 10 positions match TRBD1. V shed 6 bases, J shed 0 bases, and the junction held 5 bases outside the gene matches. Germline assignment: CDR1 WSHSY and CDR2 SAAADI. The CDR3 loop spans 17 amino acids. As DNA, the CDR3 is TGCGCCAGCAGGAGCGGGACAGGGGTCTCTGGGGCCAACGTCCTGACTTTC. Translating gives CASRSGTGVSGANVLTF.

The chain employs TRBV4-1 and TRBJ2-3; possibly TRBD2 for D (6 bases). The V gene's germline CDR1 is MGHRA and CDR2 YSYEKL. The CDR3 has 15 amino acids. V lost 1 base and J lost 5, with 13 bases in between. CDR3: CASSQVGGTGDTQYF. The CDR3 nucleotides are TGCGCCAGCAGCCAAGTCGGGGGAACCGGAGATACGCAGTATTTT.

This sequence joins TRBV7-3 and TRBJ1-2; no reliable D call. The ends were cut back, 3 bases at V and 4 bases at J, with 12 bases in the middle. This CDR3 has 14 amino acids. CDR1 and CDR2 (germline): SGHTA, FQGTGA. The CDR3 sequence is CASSLSRVGYGYTF. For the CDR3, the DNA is TGTGCCAGCAGCTTGTCGCGGGTTGGCTATGGCTACACCTTC.

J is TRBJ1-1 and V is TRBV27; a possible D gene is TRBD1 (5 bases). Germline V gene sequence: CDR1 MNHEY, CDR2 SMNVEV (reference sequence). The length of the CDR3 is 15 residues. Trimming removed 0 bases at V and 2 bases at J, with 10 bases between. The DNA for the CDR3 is TGTGCCAGCAGTTTATCACGGGGGTCCAACACTGAAGCTTTCTTT. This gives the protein CASSLSRGSNTEAFF.

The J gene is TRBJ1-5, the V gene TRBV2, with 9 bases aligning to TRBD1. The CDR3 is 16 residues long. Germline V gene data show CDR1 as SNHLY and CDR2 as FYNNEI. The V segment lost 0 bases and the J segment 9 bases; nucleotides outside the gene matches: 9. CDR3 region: CASSEATGQGLAPQHF. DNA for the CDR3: TGTGCCAGCAGTGAAGCAACGGGACAGGGATTGGCGCCCCAGCATTTT.

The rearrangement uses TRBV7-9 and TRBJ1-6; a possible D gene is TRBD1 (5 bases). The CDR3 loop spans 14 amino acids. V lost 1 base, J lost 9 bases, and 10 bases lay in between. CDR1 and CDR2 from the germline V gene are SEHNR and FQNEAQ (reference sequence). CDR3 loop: CASSLGGGASPLHF. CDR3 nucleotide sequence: TGTGCCAGCAGCTTAGGTGGCGGGGCTTCACCCCTCCACTTT.

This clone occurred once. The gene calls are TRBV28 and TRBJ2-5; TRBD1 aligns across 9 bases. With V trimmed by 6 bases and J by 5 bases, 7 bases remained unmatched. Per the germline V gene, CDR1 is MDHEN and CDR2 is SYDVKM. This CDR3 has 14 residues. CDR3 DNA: TGTGCCAGCAGGGGAGGAGGACAGGGGGAGACCCAGTACTTC. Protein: CASRGGGQGETQYF.

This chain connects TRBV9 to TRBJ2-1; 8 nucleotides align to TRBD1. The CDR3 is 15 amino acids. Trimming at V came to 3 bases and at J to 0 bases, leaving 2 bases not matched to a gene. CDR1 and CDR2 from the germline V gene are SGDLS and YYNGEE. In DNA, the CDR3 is TGTGCCAGCAGCGCCGGGACAGGCTCCTACAATGAGCAGTTCTTC. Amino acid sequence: CASSAGTGSYNEQFF.

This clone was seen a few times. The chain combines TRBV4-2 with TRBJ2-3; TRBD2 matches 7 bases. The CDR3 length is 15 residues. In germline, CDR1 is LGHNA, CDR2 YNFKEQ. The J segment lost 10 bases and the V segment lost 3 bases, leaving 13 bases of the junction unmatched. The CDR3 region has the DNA TGTGCCAGCAGCCATACCGGGACTACTCTTCCAGCGCAGTATTTT. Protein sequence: CASSHTGTTLPAQYF.

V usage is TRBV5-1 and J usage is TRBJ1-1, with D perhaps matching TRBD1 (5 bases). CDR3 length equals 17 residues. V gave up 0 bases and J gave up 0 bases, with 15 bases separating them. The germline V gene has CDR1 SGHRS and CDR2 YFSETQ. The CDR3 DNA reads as TGCGCCAGCAGCTTGGAACGGTTGACAGAAATGAACACTGAAGCTTTCTTT. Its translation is CASSLERLTEMNTEAFF. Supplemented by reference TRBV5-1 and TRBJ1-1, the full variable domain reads KAGVTQTPRYLIKTRGQQVTLSCSPISGHRSVSWYQQTPGQGLQFLFEYFSETQRNKGNFPGRFSGRQFSNSRSEMNVSTLELGDSALYLCASSLERLTEMNTEAFFGQGTRLTVV.

CDR3 residues: CASSQDGQGYDEQYF. The CDR3, as DNA: TGCGCCAGCAGCCAAGATGGACAGGGGTACGACGAGCAGTACTTC. This chain links TRBV4-1 with TRBJ2-7, with 9 bases aligning to TRBD1. The V gene's germline CDR1 is MGHRA and CDR2 YSYEKL. This CDR3 is 15 amino acids long. V lost 0 bases to trimming and J lost 5 bases; unmatched junction nucleotides: 5.

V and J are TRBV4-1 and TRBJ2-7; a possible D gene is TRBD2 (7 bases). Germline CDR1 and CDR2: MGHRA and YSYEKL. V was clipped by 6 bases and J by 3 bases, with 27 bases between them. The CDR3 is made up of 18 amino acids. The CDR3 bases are TGCGCCAGCAGTAAGCAGGGGATACTTCCGGGAGGCCACTACGAGCAGTACTTC. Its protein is CASSKQGILPGGHYEQYF.

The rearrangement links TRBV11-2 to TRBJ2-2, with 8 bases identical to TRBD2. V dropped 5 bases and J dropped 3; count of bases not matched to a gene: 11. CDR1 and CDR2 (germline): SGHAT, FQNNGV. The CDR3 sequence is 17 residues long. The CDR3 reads CASSPWTSPGHTGELFF. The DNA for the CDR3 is TGTGCCAGCAGCCCCTGGACTAGCCCGGGGCACACCGGGGAGCTGTTTTTT.

The CDR3 region has the DNA TGTGCCAGCAGCTGGGGACAGGGAGTCTATGGCTACACCTTC. It yields the protein CASSWGQGVYGYTF. The V call is TRBV11-3, the J call TRBJ1-2, with 9 bases lining up with TRBD1. This CDR3 is built from 14 residues. Germline V gene lookup returns CDR1 SGHNT and CDR2 YENEEA. Losses at the gene ends were 4 bases for V and 4 bases for J; bases not matched to a gene: 4.

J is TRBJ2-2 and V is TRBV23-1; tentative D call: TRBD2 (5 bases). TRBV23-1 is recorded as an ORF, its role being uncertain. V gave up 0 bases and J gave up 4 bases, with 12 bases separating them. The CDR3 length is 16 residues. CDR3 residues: CASSQSGSGSTGELFF. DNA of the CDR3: TGCGCCAGCAGTCAATCAGGGAGCGGAAGCACCGGGGAGCTGTTTTTT.

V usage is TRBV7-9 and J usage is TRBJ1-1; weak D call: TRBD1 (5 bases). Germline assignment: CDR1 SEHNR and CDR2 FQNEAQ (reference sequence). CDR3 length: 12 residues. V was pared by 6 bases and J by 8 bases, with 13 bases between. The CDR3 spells CASRVTEPEAFF. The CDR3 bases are TGTGCCAGCAGGGTGACAGAGCCCGAAGCTTTCTTT.

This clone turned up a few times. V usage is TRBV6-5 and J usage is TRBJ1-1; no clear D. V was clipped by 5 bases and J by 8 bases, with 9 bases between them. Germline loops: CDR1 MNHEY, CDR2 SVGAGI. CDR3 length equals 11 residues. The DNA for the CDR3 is TGTGCCAGCAGTGCCGGGGTAGAAGCTTTCTTT. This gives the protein CASSAGVEAFF.

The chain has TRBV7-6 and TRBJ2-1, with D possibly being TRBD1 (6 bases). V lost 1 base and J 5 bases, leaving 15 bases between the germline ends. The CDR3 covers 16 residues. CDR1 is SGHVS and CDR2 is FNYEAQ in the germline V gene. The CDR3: CASSLGGWGQDNEQFF. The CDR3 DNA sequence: TGTGCCAGCAGCTTAGGTGGCTGGGGGCAAGACAATGAGCAGTTCTTC.